This TCR beta chain was sequenced in a study of T cell responses to AZD1222 COVID-19 vaccine. General study results and limits: Clonal diversity may have been underestimated in mostly white British donors. Nearly half of the spike-specific TCRs reportedly recognize variant regions that carry no mutations. Researchers report vaccine-associated CD4 TCRs spanning spike, with dominance at 160-218 and 743-854.

Only in-frame clones appear in the TCRdb table, and some are missing; sequencing was by immunoSEQ multiplex PCR. The profile shows roughly 180,000 clones, 80% to 90% of them singletons. In regard to this clone: Its antigen is currently unknown.

Per the germline V gene, CDR1 is SGDLS and CDR2 is YYNGEE. The CDR3 totals 14 residues. J was trimmed by 8 bases and V by 4 bases; bases with no gene match: 9. The TCR comes from an adult in good health. The material was peripheral blood, obtained on day 0 of AZD1222 vaccination. V and J are TRBV9 and TRBJ2-1; 7 positions agree with TRBD1. The CDR3 nucleotides read TGTGCCAGCAGCATTCATAGACAGGGCGATGAGCAGTTCTTC. Residues: CASSIHRQGDEQFF.